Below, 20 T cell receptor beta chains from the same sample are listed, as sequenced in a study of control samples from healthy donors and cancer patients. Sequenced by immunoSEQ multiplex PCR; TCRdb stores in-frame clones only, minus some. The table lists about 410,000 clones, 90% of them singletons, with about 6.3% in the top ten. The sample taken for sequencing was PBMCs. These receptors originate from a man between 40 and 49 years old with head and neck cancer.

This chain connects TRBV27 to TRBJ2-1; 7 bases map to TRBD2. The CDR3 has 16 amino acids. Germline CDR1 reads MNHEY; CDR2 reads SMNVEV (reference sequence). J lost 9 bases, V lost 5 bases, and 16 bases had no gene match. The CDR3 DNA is TGTGCCAGCAGTCGTGTGACTAGCATCTCTATGGGTGAGCAGTTCTTC. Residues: CASSRVTSISMGEQFF.

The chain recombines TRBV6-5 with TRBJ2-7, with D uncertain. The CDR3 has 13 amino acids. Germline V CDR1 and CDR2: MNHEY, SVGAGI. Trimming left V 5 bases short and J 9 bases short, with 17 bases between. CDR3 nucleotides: TGTGCCAGCAGTCCGGGCCCTTCTACCGGGCAGTACTTC. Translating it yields CASSPGPSTGQYF.

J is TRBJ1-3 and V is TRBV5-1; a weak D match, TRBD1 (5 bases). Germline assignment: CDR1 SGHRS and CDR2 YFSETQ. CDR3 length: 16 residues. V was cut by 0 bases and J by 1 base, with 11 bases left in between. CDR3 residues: CASSLGGSSSGNTIYF. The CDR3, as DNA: TGCGCCAGCAGCTTGGGGGGGTCCTCGTCTGGAAACACCATATATTTT. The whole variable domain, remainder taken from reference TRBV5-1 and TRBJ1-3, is KAGVTQTPRYLIKTRGQQVTLSCSPISGHRSVSWYQQTPGQGLQFLFEYFSETQRNKGNFPGRFSGRQFSNSRSEMNVSTLELGDSALYLCASSLGGSSSGNTIYFGEGSWLTVV.

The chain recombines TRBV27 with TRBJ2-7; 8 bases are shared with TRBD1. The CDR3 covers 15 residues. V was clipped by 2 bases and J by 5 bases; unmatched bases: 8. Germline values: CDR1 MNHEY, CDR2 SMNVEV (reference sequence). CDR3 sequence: CASSLQTGEANEQYF. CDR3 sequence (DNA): TGTGCCAGCAGTTTACAGACAGGGGAGGCCAACGAGCAGTACTTC.

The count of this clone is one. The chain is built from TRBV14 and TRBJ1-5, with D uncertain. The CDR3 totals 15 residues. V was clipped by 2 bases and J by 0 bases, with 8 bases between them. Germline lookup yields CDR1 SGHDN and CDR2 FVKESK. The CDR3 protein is CASSQLGNSNQPQHF. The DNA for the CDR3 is TGTGCCAGCAGCCAATTAGGGAATAGCAATCAGCCCCAGCATTTT.

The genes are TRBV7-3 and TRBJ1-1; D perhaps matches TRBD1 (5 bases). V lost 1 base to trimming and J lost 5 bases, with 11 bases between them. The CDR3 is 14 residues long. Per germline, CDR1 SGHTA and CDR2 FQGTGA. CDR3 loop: CASSLSGGGTEAFF. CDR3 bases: TGTGCCAGCAGCTTAAGCGGGGGTGGGACTGAAGCTTTCTTT.

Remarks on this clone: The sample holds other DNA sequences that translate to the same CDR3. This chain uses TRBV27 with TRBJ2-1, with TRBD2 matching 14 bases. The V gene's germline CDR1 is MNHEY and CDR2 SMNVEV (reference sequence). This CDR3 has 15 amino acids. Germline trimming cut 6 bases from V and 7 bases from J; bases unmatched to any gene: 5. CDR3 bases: TGTGCCAGCAGCCCCGGGACTAGCGGGAGTAATGAGCAGTTCTTC. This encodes CASSPGTSGSNEQFF.

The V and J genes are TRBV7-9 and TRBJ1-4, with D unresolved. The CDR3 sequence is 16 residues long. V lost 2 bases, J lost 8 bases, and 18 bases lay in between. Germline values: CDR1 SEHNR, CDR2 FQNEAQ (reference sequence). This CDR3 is CASSLSGGRPEEKLFF. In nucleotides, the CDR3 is TGTGCCAGCAGCTTATCGGGCGGCCGCCCCGAGGAAAAACTGTTTTTT.

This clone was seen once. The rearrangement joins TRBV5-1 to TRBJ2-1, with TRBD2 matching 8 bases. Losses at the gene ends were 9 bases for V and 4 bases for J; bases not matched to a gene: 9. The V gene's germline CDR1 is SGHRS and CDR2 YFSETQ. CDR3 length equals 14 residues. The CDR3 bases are TGCGCCACCGCGGCCAGCGGGAGATACAATGAGCAGTTCTTC. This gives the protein CATAASGRYNEQFF. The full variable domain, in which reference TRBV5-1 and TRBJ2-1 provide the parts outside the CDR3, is KAGVTQTPRYLIKTRGQQVTLSCSPISGHRSVSWYQQTPGQGLQFLFEYFSETQRNKGNFPGRFSGRQFSNSRSEMNVSTLELGDSALYLCATAASGRYNEQFFGPGTRLTVL.

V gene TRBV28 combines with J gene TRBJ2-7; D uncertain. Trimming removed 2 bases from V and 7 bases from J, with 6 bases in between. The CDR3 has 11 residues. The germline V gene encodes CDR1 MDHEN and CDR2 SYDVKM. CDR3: CASSLREEQYF. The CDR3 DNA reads TGTGCCAGCAGTTTACGAGAGGAGCAGTACTTC.

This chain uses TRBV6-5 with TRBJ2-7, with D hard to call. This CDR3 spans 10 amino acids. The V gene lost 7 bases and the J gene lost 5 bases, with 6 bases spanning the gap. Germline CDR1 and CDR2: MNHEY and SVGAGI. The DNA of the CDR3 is TGTGCCAGCATGTTTCACGAGCAGTACTTC. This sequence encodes CASMFHEQYF.

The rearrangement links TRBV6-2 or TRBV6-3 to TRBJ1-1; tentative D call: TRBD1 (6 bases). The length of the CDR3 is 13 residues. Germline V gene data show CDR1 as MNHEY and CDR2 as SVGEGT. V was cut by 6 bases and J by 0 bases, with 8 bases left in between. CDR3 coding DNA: TGTGCCAGCAGCCACAGGGTGAACACTGAAGCTTTCTTT. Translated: CASSHRVNTEAFF.

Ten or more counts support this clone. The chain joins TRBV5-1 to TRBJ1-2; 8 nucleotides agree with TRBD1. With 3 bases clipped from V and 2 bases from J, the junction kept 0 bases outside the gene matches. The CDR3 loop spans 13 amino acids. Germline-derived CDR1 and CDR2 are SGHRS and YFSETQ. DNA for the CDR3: TGCGCCAGCAGCTGGGACAGGAACTATGGCTACACCTTC. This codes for CASSWDRNYGYTF.

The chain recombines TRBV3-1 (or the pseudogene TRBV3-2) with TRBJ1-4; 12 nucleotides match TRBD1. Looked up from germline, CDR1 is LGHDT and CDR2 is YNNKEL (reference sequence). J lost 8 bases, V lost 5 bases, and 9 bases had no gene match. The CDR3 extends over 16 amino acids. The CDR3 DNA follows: TGTGCCAGCAGCGTTACGCGGGACAGGGGGCCGGAAAAACTGTTTTTT. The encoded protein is CASSVTRDRGPEKLFF.

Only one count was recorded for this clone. CDR3 residues: CASSLSLQYGYTF. The CDR3 coding sequence is TGTGCCAGCAGCTTATCCTTACAGTATGGCTACACCTTC. This chain joins TRBV7-9 and TRBJ1-2; no firm D call. Per the germline V gene, CDR1 is SEHNR and CDR2 is FQNEAQ (reference sequence). The CDR3 loop spans 13 amino acids. Trimming pared 2 bases from V and 5 bases from J, leaving 9 bases between. The full variable domain, completed using reference TRBV7-9 and TRBJ1-2, is DTGVSQNPRHKITKRGQNVTFRCDPISEHNRLYWYRQTLGQGPEFLTYFQNEAQLEKSRLLSDRFSAERPKGSFSTLEIQRTEQGDSAMYLCASSLSLQYGYTFGSGTRLTVV.

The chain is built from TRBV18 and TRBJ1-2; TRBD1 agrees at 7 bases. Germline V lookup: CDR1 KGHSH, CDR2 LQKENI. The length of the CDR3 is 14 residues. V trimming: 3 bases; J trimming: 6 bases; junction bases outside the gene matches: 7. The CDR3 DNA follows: TGTGCCAGCTCACCCAGTGTAACAGGGGATGGCTACACCTTC. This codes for CASSPSVTGDGYTF.

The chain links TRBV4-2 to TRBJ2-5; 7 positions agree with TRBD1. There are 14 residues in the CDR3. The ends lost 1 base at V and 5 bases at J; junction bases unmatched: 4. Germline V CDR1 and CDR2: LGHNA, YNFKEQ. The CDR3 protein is CASSQGARGETQYF. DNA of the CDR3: TGTGCCAGCAGCCAAGGCGCCAGGGGGGAGACCCAGTACTTC.

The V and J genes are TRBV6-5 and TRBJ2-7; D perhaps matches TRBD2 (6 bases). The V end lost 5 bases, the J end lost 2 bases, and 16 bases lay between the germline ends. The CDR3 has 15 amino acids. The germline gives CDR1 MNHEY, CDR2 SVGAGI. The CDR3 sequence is CASSRRMEGTYEQYF. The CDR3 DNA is TGTGCCAGCAGTCGAAGAATGGAGGGGACCTACGAGCAGTACTTC.

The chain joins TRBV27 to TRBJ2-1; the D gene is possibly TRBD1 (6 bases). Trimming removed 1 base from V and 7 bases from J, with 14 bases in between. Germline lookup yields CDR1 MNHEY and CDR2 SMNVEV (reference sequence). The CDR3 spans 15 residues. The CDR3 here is CASSLLTGSLNEQFF. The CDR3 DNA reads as TGTGCCAGCAGTTTATTAACAGGGTCGTTGAATGAGCAGTTCTTC.

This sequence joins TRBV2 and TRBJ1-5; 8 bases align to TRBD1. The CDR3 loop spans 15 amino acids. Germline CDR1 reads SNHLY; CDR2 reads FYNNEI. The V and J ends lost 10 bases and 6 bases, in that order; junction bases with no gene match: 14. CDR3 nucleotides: TGTGCCACCAGGGCAGGGGGCGAGTTAGGTCAGCCCCAGCATTTT. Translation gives CATRAGGELGQPQHF. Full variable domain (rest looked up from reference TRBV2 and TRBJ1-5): EPEVTQTPSHQVTQMGQEVILRCVPISNHLYFYWYRQILGQKVEFLVSFYNNEISEKSEIFDDQFSVERPDGSNFTLKIRSTKLEDSAMYFCATRAGGELGQPQHFGDGTRLSIL.